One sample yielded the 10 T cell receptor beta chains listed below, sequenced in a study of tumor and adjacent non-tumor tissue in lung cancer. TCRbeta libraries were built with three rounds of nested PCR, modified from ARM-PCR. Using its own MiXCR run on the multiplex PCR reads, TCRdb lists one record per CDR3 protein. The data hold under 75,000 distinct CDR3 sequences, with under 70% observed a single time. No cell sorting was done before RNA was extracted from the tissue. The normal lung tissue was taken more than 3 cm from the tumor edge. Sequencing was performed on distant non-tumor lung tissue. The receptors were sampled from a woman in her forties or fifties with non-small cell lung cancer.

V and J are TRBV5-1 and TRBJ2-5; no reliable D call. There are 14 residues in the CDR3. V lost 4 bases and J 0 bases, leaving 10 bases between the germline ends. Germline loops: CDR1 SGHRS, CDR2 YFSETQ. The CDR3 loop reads CASSPLRYQETQYF. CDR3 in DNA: TGCGCCAGCAGCCCCTTAAGATACCAAGAGACCCAGTACTTC.

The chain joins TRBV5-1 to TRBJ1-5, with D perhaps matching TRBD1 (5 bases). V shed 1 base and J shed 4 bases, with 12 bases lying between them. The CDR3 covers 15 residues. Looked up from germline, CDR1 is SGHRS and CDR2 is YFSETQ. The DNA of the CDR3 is TGCGCCAGCAGCTTGATTCCGGGGCCGAATCAGCCCCAGCATTTT. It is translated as CASSLIPGPNQPQHF.

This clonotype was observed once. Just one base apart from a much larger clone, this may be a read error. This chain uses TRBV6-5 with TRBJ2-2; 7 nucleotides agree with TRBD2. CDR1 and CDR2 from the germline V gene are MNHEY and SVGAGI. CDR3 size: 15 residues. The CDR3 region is CASSRTGRIGGKLFF. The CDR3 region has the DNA TGTGCCAGCAGCCGTACCGGGAGGATTGGCGGGAAGCTGTTTTTT.

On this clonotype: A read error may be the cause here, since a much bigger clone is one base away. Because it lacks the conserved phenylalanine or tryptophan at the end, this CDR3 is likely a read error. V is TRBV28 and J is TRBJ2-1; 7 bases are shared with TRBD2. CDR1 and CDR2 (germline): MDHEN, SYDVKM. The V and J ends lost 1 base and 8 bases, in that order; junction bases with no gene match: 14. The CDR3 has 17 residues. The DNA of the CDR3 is TGTGCCAGCAGTTTATTAAGGGCGGCGGGAGTTGCGGATGAGCAGTTCTCC. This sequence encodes CASSLLRAAGVADEQFS.

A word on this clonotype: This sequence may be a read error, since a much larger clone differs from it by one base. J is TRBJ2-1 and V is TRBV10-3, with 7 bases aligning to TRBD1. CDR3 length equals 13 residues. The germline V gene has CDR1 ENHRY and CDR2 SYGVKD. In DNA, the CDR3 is TGTGCCATCGGTGAGGCCCAGGGGGAAGAGCAGTTCTTC. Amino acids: CAIGEAQGEEQFF.

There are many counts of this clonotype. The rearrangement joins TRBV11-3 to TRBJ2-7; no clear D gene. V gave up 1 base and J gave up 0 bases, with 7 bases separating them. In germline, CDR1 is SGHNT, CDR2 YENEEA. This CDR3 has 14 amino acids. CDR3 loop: CASSLADSSYEQYF. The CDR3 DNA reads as TGTGCCAGCAGCTTAGCGGATTCCTCCTACGAGCAGTACTTC. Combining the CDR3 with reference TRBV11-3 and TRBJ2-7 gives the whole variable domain EAGVVQSPRYKIIEKKQPVAFWCNPISGHNTLYWYLQNLGQGPELLIRYENEEAVDDSQLPKDRFSAERLKGVDSTLKIQPAELGDSAVYLCASSLADSSYEQYFGPGTRLTVT.

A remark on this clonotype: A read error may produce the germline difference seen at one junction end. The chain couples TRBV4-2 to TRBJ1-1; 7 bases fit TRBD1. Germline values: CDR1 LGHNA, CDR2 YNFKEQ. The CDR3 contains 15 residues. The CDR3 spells CVSSPPDRVNTEAFF. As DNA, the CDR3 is TGTGTCAGCAGCCCCCCTGACAGGGTGAACACTGAAGCTTTCTTT.

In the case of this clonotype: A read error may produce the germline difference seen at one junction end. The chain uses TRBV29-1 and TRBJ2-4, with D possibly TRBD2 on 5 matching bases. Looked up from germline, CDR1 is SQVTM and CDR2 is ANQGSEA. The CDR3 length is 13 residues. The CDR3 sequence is CSARDFTKNIQYF. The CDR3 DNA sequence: TGTAGCGCTCGAGACTTTACCAAAAACATTCAGTACTTC.

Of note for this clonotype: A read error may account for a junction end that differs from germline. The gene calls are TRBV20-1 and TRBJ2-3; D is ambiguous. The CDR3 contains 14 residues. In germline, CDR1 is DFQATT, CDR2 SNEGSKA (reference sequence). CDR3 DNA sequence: TGCACTGCTAGAGACTCCCTGGGCACAGATACGCAGTATTTT. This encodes CTARDSLGTDTQYF.

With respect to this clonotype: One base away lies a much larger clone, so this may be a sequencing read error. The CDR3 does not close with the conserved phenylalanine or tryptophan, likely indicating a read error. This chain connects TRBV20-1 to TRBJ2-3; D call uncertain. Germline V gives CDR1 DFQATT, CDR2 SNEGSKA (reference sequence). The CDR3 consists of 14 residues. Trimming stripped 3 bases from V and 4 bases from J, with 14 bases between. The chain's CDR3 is CSASVPGAPDTQYL. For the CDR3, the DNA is TGCAGTGCTAGCGTGCCCGGAGCCCCAGATACGCAGTATTTG.